The source of this TCR beta chain is a study of breast tumors, draining lymph nodes, adjacent tissues (TCRdb year 2016). Notes on the research overall: Breast cancer patients provided tumor, adjacent nontumor tissue and axillary lymph nodes, and the study compared the TCR beta repertoires across these three sources. The study was designed to assess the relationships and possible T-cell exchange between tumor, surrounding tissue and draining lymph node repertoires in human breast cancer. Overall results and qualifications from the work: The conclusion that tumor T cells originate in lymph nodes was presented as consistent with a hypothesis rather than as directly demonstrated. Tumor T-cell repertoires showed less diversity than lymph node repertoires and more diversity than nontumor tissue repertoires, and tumor T-cell repertoires showed preferential V and J gene usage. A scenario in which most tumor T cells derive from the lymph node and then expand within tumor tissue was judged to be consistent with the data. Tumor and nontumor tissue repertoires were significantly more similar in luminal-like than in basal-like breast cancer.

The lymph node samples were taken from the axillary draining lymph nodes of breast cancer patients. Sequencing took place on an Illumina HiSeq 2000. TCR beta chain libraries were generated through multiplex PCR amplification. High-throughput sequencing was used to analyze the amplified TCR beta chain products. TCRdb reworked the public reads: Q25 trimming with fastp, MiXCR clone assembly, productive beta chains retained. CDR3 protein duplicates are merged, each entry listing the most common genes and DNA. This sample gives around 290,000 distinct CDR3 sequences in total; around 31% of them show up just once. The ten largest clonotypes hold 0.85% to 1.3% of the sample. Termini included, the CDR3 measures 17 amino acids. The CDR3 DNA has 51 bases and is translated from base 1. For CDR1 and CDR2, the germline V gene lists ENHRY and SYGVKD. The junction carries 15 bases between V and J, which are trimmed by 5 bases and 1 base respectively.

This clonotype was seen just once. Its antigen is not yet known. No conserved phenylalanine or tryptophan is present at the end of the CDR3, so a read error is the likely explanation. Sample: axillary lymph node tissue. The TCR sequence derives from a female donor with breast cancer. Some clones in this sample may be carry-over from other donors' samples. The chain is encoded by TRBV10-3 joined to TRBJ2-6; the D gene is perhaps TRBD1, on 5 matching bases. The CDR3 corresponds to CAISYSETASGANVLTL. The sequenced DNA is TGTGCCATCAGTTACTCCGAGACAGCATCTGGGGCCAACGTCCTGACTCTC.